Listed here are 18 T cell receptor beta chains from one sample, sequenced in a study of blood T cell repertoires in COVID-19. Generated by immunoSEQ multiplex PCR, the TCRdb table keeps only in-frame clones and is missing some. Among about 260,000 clones listed, 88% were seen once. Input material: peripheral blood. The receptor source for this set is a human donor in a cohort sampled during active COVID-19.

This chain joins TRBV7-2 and TRBJ2-3; no definite D call. CDR3 length: 13 residues. Germline CDR1 and CDR2: SGHTA and FQGNSA. V was pared by 5 bases and J by 7 bases, with 13 bases between. CDR3: CASSGSPGNTQYF. The CDR3 DNA is TGTGCCAGCAGCGGCAGTCCAGGAAATACGCAGTATTTT.

The chain carries TRBV20-1 and TRBJ2-1; no clear D gene. The CDR3 covers 15 residues. Trimming stripped 3 bases from V and 8 bases from J, with 20 bases between. Germline CDR1 is DFQATT and CDR2 is SNEGSKA (reference sequence). The CDR3 reads CSASLSALIIYEQFF. The CDR3 nucleotides are TGCAGTGCTAGTCTAAGTGCCCTCATTATCTATGAGCAGTTCTTC.

The V call is TRBV6-1, the J call TRBJ1-1; a possible D gene is TRBD1 (6 bases). The CDR3 sequence is 16 residues long. From germline, CDR1 is MNHNS and CDR2 SASEGT. V gave up 0 bases and J gave up 3 bases, with 14 bases separating them. CDR3 bases: TGTGCCAGCAGTGAAGCGAGTGGACAGAGTCACACTGAAGCTTTCTTT. Amino acid sequence: CASSEASGQSHTEAFF.

The V gene is TRBV12-3 or TRBV12-4, the J gene TRBJ1-2; D unresolved. The V end lost 5 bases, the J end lost 4 bases, and 5 bases lay between the germline ends. The CDR3 runs 11 residues. The CDR3 DNA reads TGTGCCAGCAGTCCCTCCTATGGCTACACCTTC. It specifies CASSPSYGYTF.

The gene calls are TRBV5-8 and TRBJ2-5; TRBD1 agrees at 8 bases. V shed 3 bases, J shed 4 bases, and the junction held 5 bases outside the gene matches. The germline CDR1 and CDR2 sequences are SGHTS and YDEGEE. This CDR3 contains 14 residues. The CDR3: CASSSRGLGETQYF. CDR3 nucleotide sequence: TGTGCCAGCAGCTCCAGGGGGCTGGGAGAGACCCAGTACTTC.

CDR3 coding DNA: TGTGCCAGCAGTCGCGACAGGGGTGGGGGCTACACCTTC. Protein: CASSRDRGGGYTF. The rearrangement uses TRBV27 and TRBJ1-2; 8 bases are shared with TRBD1. This CDR3 comprises 13 residues. Germline V gene data show CDR1 as MNHEY and CDR2 as SMNVEV (reference sequence). Trimming removed 5 bases from V and 8 bases from J; junction bases left unmatched: 7.

This chain connects TRBV28 to TRBJ1-2, with TRBD1 identical over 10 bases. Trimming at V came to 6 bases and at J to 4 bases, leaving 14 bases not matched to a gene. Germline V gene lookup returns CDR1 MDHEN and CDR2 SYDVKM. The CDR3 has 17 amino acids. The CDR3, as DNA: TGTGCCAGCAGAAGTCCCGGGACAGGGGAAGTGGGCTATGGCTACACCTTC. This encodes CASRSPGTGEVGYGYTF.

V gene TRBV6-6 combines with J gene TRBJ1-3; TRBD1 aligns across 8 bases. Germline V gives CDR1 MNHNY, CDR2 SVGAGI (reference sequence). The length of the CDR3 is 14 residues. Trimming at V came to 8 bases and at J to 3 bases, leaving 6 bases not matched to a gene. The CDR3 coding sequence is TGTGCCAGCTTGTCTACAGGGGGTGGAAACACCATATATTTT. It translates to CASLSTGGGNTIYF.

The chain couples TRBV7-8 to TRBJ1-5; D unresolved. The CDR3 consists of 15 residues. CDR1 and CDR2 (germline): SGHVS, FQNEAQ. Trimming removed 5 bases at V and 9 bases at J, with 20 bases between. As DNA, the CDR3 is TGTGCCAGCAGCGGAGAGGCGGGTACTGGGTGGCCCCAGCATTTT. Its protein is CASSGEAGTGWPQHF. The complete variable domain, with remaining parts taken from reference TRBV7-8 and TRBJ1-5, reads GAGVSQSPRYKVAKRGQDVALRCDPISGHVSLFWYQQALGQGPEFLTYFQNEAQLDKSGLPSDRFFAERPEGSVSTLKIQRTQQEDSAVYLCASSGEAGTGWPQHFGDGTRLSIL.

The chain carries TRBV5-6 and TRBJ2-1; 10 positions match TRBD1. With 5 bases clipped from V and 0 bases from J, the junction kept 11 bases outside the gene matches. The CDR3 consists of 18 residues. Germline CDR1 is SGHDT and CDR2 is YYEEEE. CDR3: CASRRTGGNPSSYNEQFF. CDR3 nucleotides: TGTGCCAGCAGACGGACAGGGGGTAACCCGAGCTCCTACAATGAGCAGTTCTTC.

J is TRBJ2-7 and V is TRBV7-2; tentative D call: TRBD2 (5 bases). The CDR3 spans 14 residues. The germline gives CDR1 SGHTA, CDR2 FQGNSA. Deletions cut 5 bases from V and 3 bases from J, with 14 bases between. The CDR3, as DNA: TGTGCCAGCAGCCTTAGCGAGACCGTCTACGAGCAGTACTTC. It yields the protein CASSLSETVYEQYF.

The count of this clone is one. The rearrangement uses TRBV4-3 and TRBJ2-2; TRBD1 matches at 7 bases. Germline CDR1 and CDR2: LGHNA and YSLEER. This CDR3 comprises 19 residues. V gave up 2 bases and J gave up 2 bases; unmatched junction bases: 14. The CDR3 loop reads CASSQWSALDRFNTGELFF. The CDR3 DNA reads TGCGCCAGCAGCCAATGGTCGGCTTTGGACAGGTTCAACACCGGGGAGCTGTTTTTT.

This clone showed up just once. The chain is built from TRBV6-5 and TRBJ1-5; no clear D gene. From germline, CDR1 is MNHEY and CDR2 SVGAGI. Trimming stripped 5 bases from V and 11 bases from J, with 10 bases between. The CDR3 has 11 residues. CDR3 in amino acids: CASSTPGSQHF. The CDR3 DNA is TGTGCCAGCAGTACTCCCGGGTCCCAGCATTTT.

The chain carries TRBV4-3 and TRBJ2-6; D unclear. This CDR3 is 17 amino acids long. V shed 0 bases and J shed 0 bases, with 9 bases lying between them. Germline-derived CDR1 and CDR2 are LGHNA and YSLEER. The CDR3 is CASSQDLPYSGANVLTF. CDR3 DNA: TGCGCCAGCAGCCAAGATCTTCCTTACTCTGGGGCCAACGTCCTGACTTTC.

This clone appeared once. The rearrangement links TRBV28 to TRBJ2-7; possibly TRBD1 for D (5 bases). With 3 bases removed from V and 3 bases from J, the gap between germline ends came to 15 bases. The CDR3 has 15 residues. Germline V lookup: CDR1 MDHEN, CDR2 SYDVKM. The CDR3 is CASSLQGSFGYEQYF. CDR3 DNA: TGTGCCAGCAGTTTGCAGGGAAGCTTCGGCTACGAGCAGTACTTC.

This chain joins TRBV7-2 and TRBJ1-5; possible D gene TRBD1, 5 bases. Germline CDR1 SGHTA, CDR2 FQGNSA. CDR3 size: 17 residues. V lost 2 bases and J lost 4, with 18 bases in between. The CDR3 DNA is TGTGCCAGCAGCTTATATAGTCGCGAGGCAGGGAATCAGCCCCAGCATTTT. Translation gives CASSLYSREAGNQPQHF.

The chain employs TRBV6-6 and TRBJ1-2; TRBD1 might be the D (6 bases). There are 14 residues in the CDR3. Per the germline V gene, CDR1 is MNHNY and CDR2 is SVGAGI (reference sequence). Trimming took off 0 bases at V and 6 bases at J, with 11 bases between the two ends. CDR3 sequence (DNA): TGTGCCAGCAGTTACTCCCAGGGGACCCATGGCTACACCTTC. It specifies CASSYSQGTHGYTF.

This clone appeared a few times. The junction does not match germline at one end; this may be a read error. The rearrangement joins TRBV13 to TRBJ2-7; 7 nucleotides align to TRBD1. CDR3 length equals 13 residues. The V gene's germline CDR1 is PRHDT and CDR2 FYEKMQ (reference sequence). CDR3 DNA sequence: TGTGCCAGCAGCGTAGGGACAGAATACGAGCAGTACTTC. Translated, it gives CASSVGTEYEQYF.